This T cell receptor (beta chain) was profiled in a study of T cell changes during pregnancy in multiple sclerosis (dated by TCRdb to the late 2010s). In the study overall: In women with multiple sclerosis, the researchers looked at how the T cell repertoire shifted as pregnancy progressed.

Library generation was performed with the immunoSEQ multiplex PCR assay. TCRdb obtained this table from immuneACCESS and retained in-frame rearrangements with V and J assigned. These tables miss some clones; where compared with another copy, unresolved V genes account for less than half of the shortfall, and the remainder is unexplained. The sample table lists around 83,000 clones, around 90% of them with a count of one. Approximately 0.45% of the sample is held by the ten biggest clonotypes. From V the trimming removes 10 bases and from J it removes 6 bases, while the gene matches leave 6 bases of the junction unaccounted for. Via the germline V gene (reference sequence), CDR1 is LNHDA and CDR2 SQIVND. The CDR3 starts with the cysteine, ends with the phenylalanine, and has 12 residues. Just CDR3 DNA is preserved here, 36 bases in frame from base 1. On this clone itself: The antigen it binds to is not known. Per-base qualities were not stored, and no clone one base away is much larger.

The TCR was taken from a female donor with multiple sclerosis, enrolled in a pregnancy study. Source: CD4+ T cells from peripheral blood mononuclear cells, taken in the second trimester of pregnancy. Recombination linked TRBV19 to TRBJ2-1; TRBD1 aligns with 7 central bases. The bases are TGTGCCATAGGGGACAGATTCAATGAGCAGTTCTTC. This gives the protein CAIGDRFNEQFF.